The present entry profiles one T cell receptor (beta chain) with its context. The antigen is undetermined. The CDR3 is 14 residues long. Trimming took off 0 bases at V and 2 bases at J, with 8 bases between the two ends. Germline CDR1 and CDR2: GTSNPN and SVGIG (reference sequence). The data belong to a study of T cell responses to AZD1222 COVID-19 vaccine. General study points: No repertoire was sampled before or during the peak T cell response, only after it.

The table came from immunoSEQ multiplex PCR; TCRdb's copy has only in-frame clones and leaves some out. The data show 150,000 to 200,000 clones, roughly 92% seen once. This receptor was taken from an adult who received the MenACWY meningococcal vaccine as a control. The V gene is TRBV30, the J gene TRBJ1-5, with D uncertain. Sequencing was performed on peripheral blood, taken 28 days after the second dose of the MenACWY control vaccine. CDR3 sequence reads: CAWSVGRRNQPQHF. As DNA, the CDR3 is TGTGCCTGGAGTGTCGGCAGACGCAATCAGCCCCAGCATTTT.